This entry lists 16 T cell receptor beta chains sequenced from one sample in a study of blood T cell repertoires in COVID-19. Clones were read by immunoSEQ multiplex PCR, and TCRdb kept only the in-frame ones, dropping some. The table includes a few hundred thousand clones, roughly 80% detected once. Material: peripheral blood. These receptors all come from a human donor in a cohort sampled during active COVID-19.

J is TRBJ2-7 and V is TRBV10-3; D possibly corresponds to TRBD2 (6 bases). Deletions cut 6 bases from V and 1 base from J, with 10 bases between. Germline CDR1 and CDR2: ENHRY and SYGVKD. CDR3 length: 13 residues. The chain's CDR3 is CAIRRDLSYEQYF. CDR3 in DNA: TGTGCCATCAGGCGGGACTTATCCTACGAGCAGTACTTC.

This chain joins TRBV7-2 and TRBJ2-5; 11 bases are shared with TRBD2. Trimming took 1 base from V and 9 from J; bases not matched to a gene: 4. From germline, CDR1 is SGHTA and CDR2 FQGNSA. The CDR3 runs 14 residues. The CDR3, as DNA: TGTGCCAGCAGCTTAGTTGGGACTAGCGGTCCCCAGTACTTC. This codes for CASSLVGTSGPQYF.

This clone showed up just once. The chain joins TRBV12-3 or TRBV12-4 to TRBJ2-7, with a possible D match to TRBD2 (5 bases). The V end was cut by 3 bases, the J end by 4 bases, with 7 bases between. CDR3 size: 12 residues. CDR3 nucleotides: TGTGCCAGCAGTTTTAGAGGGTACGAGCAGTACTTC. As protein: CASSFRGYEQYF.

The rearrangement uses TRBV9 and TRBJ2-2, with a possible D match to TRBD1 (5 bases). In germline, CDR1 is SGDLS, CDR2 YYNGEE. The CDR3 is made up of 15 amino acids. Trimming removed 0 bases from V and 4 bases from J, with 10 bases in between. The CDR3, as DNA: TGTGCCAGCAGCGTAGGGGTAGGGGTCACCGGGGAGCTGTTTTTT. Its translation is CASSVGVGVTGELFF.

The V gene is TRBV28, the J gene TRBJ1-3, with 10 bases lining up with TRBD1. Trimming took 6 bases from V and 8 from J; bases not matched to a gene: 4. This CDR3 has 13 residues. The germline gives CDR1 MDHEN, CDR2 SYDVKM. The CDR3 loop is CASRGQGTDTIYF. CDR3 sequence (DNA): TGTGCCAGCAGGGGACAGGGGACGGACACCATATATTTT. Based on the CDR3 plus reference TRBV28 and TRBJ1-3, the full variable domain is DVKVTQSSRYLVKRTGEKVFLECVQDMDHENMFWYRQDPGLGLRLIYFSYDVKMKEKGDIPEGYSVSREKKERFSLILESASTNQTSMYLCASRGQGTDTIYFGEGSWLTVV.

A few counts support this clone. V usage is TRBV5-1 and J usage is TRBJ2-3, with no clear D. This CDR3 is built from 12 residues. Germline V lookup: CDR1 SGHRS, CDR2 YFSETQ. Between the trimmed V and J ends, which lost 4 bases and 1 base, there was a span of 4 bases. The DNA of the CDR3 is TGCGCCAGCAGCCCTGGCACAGATACGCAGTATTTT. This encodes CASSPGTDTQYF.

The chain recombines TRBV6-1 with TRBJ1-5; perhaps TRBD1 as D (5 bases). V was shortened by 4 bases and J by 0 bases, with 19 bases between the two germline ends. This CDR3 is 18 amino acids long. The germline gives CDR1 MNHNS, CDR2 SASEGT. The CDR3 sequence is CASSGLTETTSSNQPQHF. DNA of the CDR3: TGTGCCAGCAGTGGACTGACAGAAACGACCTCTAGCAATCAGCCCCAGCATTTT.

The genes are TRBV27 and TRBJ1-1; a weak D match, TRBD1 (6 bases). This CDR3 region has 15 residues. Trimming removed 0 bases at V and 5 bases at J, with 13 bases between. The germline V gene has CDR1 MNHEY and CDR2 SMNVEV (reference sequence). CDR3 sequence: CASSLSRQGRTEAFF. The DNA of the CDR3 is TGTGCCAGCAGTTTATCGAGGCAGGGGAGAACTGAAGCTTTCTTT.

The chain combines TRBV27 with TRBJ2-2; D is perhaps TRBD2 (6 bases). CDR1 and CDR2 from the germline V gene are MNHEY and SMNVEV (reference sequence). The CDR3 sequence is 15 residues long. Trimming took off 4 bases at V and 5 bases at J, with 14 bases between the two ends. As DNA, the CDR3 is TGTGCCAGCAGTTGGAGGGGCGTCAGAACCGGGGAGCTGTTTTTT. Protein product: CASSWRGVRTGELFF.

The chain is built from TRBV9 and TRBJ1-1; TRBD1 might be the D (5 bases). The CDR3 spans 14 residues. The germline V gene has CDR1 SGDLS and CDR2 YYNGEE. V gave up 2 bases and J gave up 2 bases, with 10 bases separating them. The CDR3 is CASSVQGSNTEAFF. The CDR3 DNA sequence: TGTGCCAGCAGCGTCCAGGGTTCTAACACTGAAGCTTTCTTT.

This chain joins TRBV27 and TRBJ2-2; 8 bases align to TRBD1. The CDR3 loop spans 16 amino acids. Germline lookup yields CDR1 MNHEY and CDR2 SMNVEV (reference sequence). J gave up 5 bases and V 2 bases, and 7 bases lay outside the gene matches. The CDR3, as DNA: TGTGCCAGCAGTTTAAAAGGGACAGGAGGTACCGGGGAGCTGTTTTTT. Translated: CASSLKGTGGTGELFF.

V usage is TRBV11-2 and J usage is TRBJ2-7, with a possible D match to TRBD2 (6 bases). V lost 0 bases to trimming and J lost 4 bases, with 13 bases between them. The CDR3 covers 15 residues. CDR1 is SGHAT and CDR2 is FQNNGV in the germline V gene. The CDR3 region has the DNA TGTGCCAGCAGCTTAGATCCTAGCGCTTTGTACGAGCAGTACTTC. Translated, it gives CASSLDPSALYEQYF.

The chain joins TRBV28 to TRBJ2-7; tentatively, D is TRBD2 (7 bases). The CDR3 spans 15 residues. With 10 bases removed from V and 0 bases from J, the gap between germline ends came to 19 bases. From germline, CDR1 is MDHEN and CDR2 SYDVKM. CDR3 loop: CATQKGGWGSYEQYF. In nucleotides, the CDR3 is TGTGCCACCCAAAAGGGGGGGTGGGGCTCCTACGAGCAGTACTTC.

CDR3 bases: TGTGCCAGCAGCAGCGGGAGGGCCCCGGATACGCAGTATTTT. Its protein is CASSSGRAPDTQYF. V and J are TRBV9 and TRBJ2-3, with 10 positions matching TRBD2. The CDR3 is made up of 14 amino acids. V was pared by 4 bases and J by 6 bases, with 5 bases of the junction left unmatched. Germline V gene sequence: CDR1 SGDLS, CDR2 YYNGEE.

This clone was seen a few times. The chain recombines TRBV24-1 with TRBJ1-1, with TRBD1 identical over 8 bases. The ends lost 5 bases at V and 0 bases at J; junction bases unmatched: 7. Germline CDR1 is KGHDR and CDR2 is SFDVKD. This CDR3 has 16 residues. CDR3 DNA sequence: TGTGCCACCAGTGGGACAGGGAAGGGGCTGAACACTGAAGCTTTCTTT. It codes for CATSGTGKGLNTEAFF.

The rearrangement uses TRBV28 and TRBJ1-5; 8 nucleotides agree with TRBD1. CDR1 is MDHEN, CDR2 SYDVKM, per germline. The J segment lost 15 bases and the V segment lost 3 bases, leaving 4 bases of the junction unmatched. The CDR3 sequence is 11 residues long. This CDR3 reads CASSFRTGRHF. CDR3 sequence (DNA): TGTGCCAGCAGTTTCCGGACAGGGCGGCATTTT.